The rows below give T cell receptor beta chains drawn from one sample of a study of T cells in localized non-small cell lung cancer. Sequencing used immunoSEQ multiplex PCR; TCRdb keeps in-frame clones, though not all of them. The sample carries 45,000 to 70,000 clones, about nine tenths recorded once. The sequences come from peripheral blood, collected before any cancer treatment. These receptors came from a woman aged 40-75 years with stage I lung adenocarcinoma. The CDR3 runs from the conserved cysteine through the conserved F or W. D genes are given only for firm matches. Clone size is shown for a subset of rows, as once, few, many or a class of expanded clone.

d_call	clone_size	j_call	v_call	cdr3_nt	cdr3_aa
TRBD1	.	TRBJ2-2	TRBV19	TGTGCCAGTAGTACTAGGGGGCGCGGGGAGCTGTTTTTT	CASSTRGRGELFF
.	.	TRBJ2-2	TRBV6-4	TGTGCCAGCAAGCCTGAGGTCACCGGGGAGCTGTTTTTT	CASKPEVTGELFF
.	.	TRBJ2-6	TRBV2	TGTGCCAGCAGTAAGGCGGGGGCCAACGTCCTGACTTTC	CASSKAGANVLTF
TRBD1	.	TRBJ1-2	TRBV11-2	TGTGCCAGCAGCCTCAATCCGGGACAGGGTATCTACGGCTACACCTTC	CASSLNPGQGIYGYTF
.	.	TRBJ2-5	TRBV2	TGTGCCAGCAGTCAGGGGTTACGCGAGACCCAGTACTTC	CASSQGLRETQYF
.	.	TRBJ2-7	TRBV30	TGTGCCAGCACTGGGACACGACCCTACGAGCAGTACTTC	CASTGTRPYEQYF
.	.	TRBJ1-5	TRBV19	TGTGCCAGTAGTATCGGGGAGGATGGTCAGCCCCAGCATTTT	CASSIGEDGQPQHF
TRBD1	once	TRBJ1-2	TRBV19	TGTGCCAGTAGGGGGACAGGGGGCTATGGCTACACCTTC	CASRGTGGYGYTF
.	.	TRBJ1-4	TRBV30	TGTGCCTGGAGTGTACGGAACAACCTGGGTGAAAAACTGTTTTTT	CAWSVRNNLGEKLFF
.	.	TRBJ1-2	TRBV5-3	TGTGCCAGAAGCTTGGTGGGGGATGGCTACACCTTC	CARSLVGDGYTF
TRBD2	once	TRBJ2-3	TRBV7-9	TGTGCCAGCAGCCTAGCGGGGGAGATCACAGATACGCAGTATTTT	CASSLAGEITDTQYF
.	.	TRBJ1-1	TRBV5-1	TGCGCCAGCAGCCGGGACAACTCGGGTAGTGAAGCTTTCTTT	CASSRDNSGSEAFF
.	once	TRBJ2-7	TRBV18	TGTGCCAGCTCACCAAGCACAGTGACCTACGAGCAGTACTTC	CASSPSTVTYEQYF
TRBD2	.	TRBJ2-7	TRBV6-6	TGTGCCAGCAGTCTAGCGGGGAGATCCTACGAGCAGTACTTC	CASSLAGRSYEQYF
.	few	TRBJ1-6	TRBV7-9	TGTGCCAGCAGCTTAGAGTCGAATTCACCCCTCCACTTT	CASSLESNSPLHF
.	.	TRBJ1-4	TRBV5-1	TGCGCCAGCAGCTTCGGCAGGGCCGTCAATGAAAAACTGTTTTTT	CASSFGRAVNEKLFF